The rows below give T cell receptor beta chains drawn from one sample of a study of Graves' ophthalmopathy and Graves' hyperthyroidism. TCRdb called the multiplex PCR reads again in MiXCR, with one record for every CDR3 protein. The sample lists about 550,000 distinct CDR3 sequences; 35% to 45% were seen once. Material: peripheral blood or thyroid tissue (not recorded which). The receptors derive from an adult man with Graves' hyperthyroidism. CDR3s include the opening cysteine and the closing phenylalanine or tryptophan. The order of the fields is clone size, J gene, V gene, D gene, CDR3 DNA, CDR3 protein. The D gene is left open where the match is weak. The listing skips clone size in some rows; elsewhere it reads once, few, many or a size class.

many,TRBJ2-7,TRBV2,.,TGTGCCAGCAGTGTGAACTCTGTGGACGAGCAGTACTTC,CASSVNSVDEQYF
many,TRBJ1-2,TRBV20-1,.,TGCAGTGCTAGAGGACCGGGGGGCTACACCTTC,CSARGPGGYTF
many,TRBJ2-2,TRBV14,.,TGTGCCAGCAGCCAATTCTTGCTAACCAACACCGGGGAGCTGTTTTTT,CASSQFLLTNTGELFF
many,TRBJ1-2,TRBV24-1,.,TGTGCCACCAGTGATTGGGACGGCTATGGCTACACCTTC,CATSDWDGYGYTF
.,TRBJ2-3,TRBV7-3,.,TGTGCCAGCAGCCAAACGGTCCCGACAGATACGCAGTATTTT,CASSQTVPTDTQYF
many,TRBJ1-1,TRBV2,.,TGTGCCAGCAGTGAAGCAGGCGGTTCAGCTTTCTTT,CASSEAGGSAFF
.,TRBJ1-2,TRBV25-1,.,TGTGCCAGCAGTGAATATACAGGTTTCACCTATGGCTACACCTTC,CASSEYTGFTYGYTF
many,TRBJ2-5,TRBV20-1,.,TGCAGTGCTAGAGAAAGCGGGACATACGAGACCCAGTACTTC,CSARESGTYETQYF
few,TRBJ1-4,TRBV9,.,TGTGCCAGCAGCGTCACAGGGAACTTAAATGAAAAACTGTTTTTT,CASSVTGNLNEKLFF
many,TRBJ2-5,TRBV15,.,TGTGCCACCAGCAGAGATATGGGAGAGACCCAGTACTTC,CATSRDMGETQYF
many,TRBJ1-1,TRBV6-6,.,TGTGCCAGCAGTGGCGACAGGAACACTGAAGCTTTCTTT,CASSGDRNTEAFF
many,TRBJ2-5,TRBV2,.,TGTGCCAGCAGACATCCGAGCAGGCCCACAGAGACCCAGTACTTC,CASRHPSRPTETQYF
.,TRBJ2-4,TRBV20-1,.,TGCAGTGCGAGGGGGGGCAGCCCCAAAAACATTCAGTACTTC,CSARGGSPKNIQYF
.,TRBJ2-7,TRBV7-2,.,TGTGCCAGCAGCTTAGGCAGACAGAGCTACGAGCAGTACTTC,CASSLGRQSYEQYF
.,TRBJ2-7,TRBV11-2,TRBD2,TGTGCCAGCAGCCCCACACTAGCGGGAGGGTTGCTGTTTCACGAGCAGTACTTC,CASSPTLAGGLLFHEQYF
.,TRBJ1-1,TRBV19,.,TGTGCCAGTAGTAACAGGGAAGGCACTGAAGCTTTCTTT,CASSNREGTEAFF
.,TRBJ2-3,TRBV7-2,TRBD1,TGTGCCAGCAGCGTCGAAGGGACAGTTCCAGATACGCAGTATTTT,CASSVEGTVPDTQYF
.,TRBJ1-5,TRBV5-1,.,TGTGCCAGCAGCCCGGGGGCGCAGGGCAATCAGCCCCAGCATTTT,CASSPGAQGNQPQHF
.,TRBJ1-6,TRBV7-2,TRBD1,TGTGCCAGCAGCTTCCTGACAGGGGTCAATTCACCCCTCCACTTT,CASSFLTGVNSPLHF
many,TRBJ1-5,TRBV6-6,TRBD1,TGTGCCAGCAGTTACAGGGGGACAGCGTATAGCAATCAGCCCCAGCATTTT,CASSYRGTAYSNQPQHF
few,TRBJ2-2,TRBV13,TRBD2,TGTGCCAGCAGCATCTCCGGACTAGCCACCGGGGAGCTGTTTTTT,CASSISGLATGELFF
many,TRBJ1-4,TRBV4-1,.,TGCGCCAGCAGCCAAGTTATCCAGAATGAAAAACTGTTTTTT,CASSQVIQNEKLFF
many,TRBJ2-2,TRBV7-9,.,TGTGCCAGCAGCTTAGGGGCGGGGACTCCGAACACCGGGGAGCTGTTTTTT,CASSLGAGTPNTGELFF
few,TRBJ2-2,TRBV7-9,.,TGTGCCAGCAGCTTCAATTCGAACACCGGGGAGCTGTTTTTT,CASSFNSNTGELFF
.,TRBJ1-2,TRBV29-1,.,TGCAGCGTTGAAGATCTTCTCGGGGGCGCTGGAAACTATGGCTACACCTTC,CSVEDLLGGAGNYGYTF
.,TRBJ1-5,TRBV29-1,TRBD1,TGCAGCGTTGTTAGAGGGACAGGTTCCTACGAGCATTTT,CSVVRGTGSYEHF
few,TRBJ2-2,TRBV20-1,.,TGCAGTGCTAGAGGGGAGCTGTTTTTT,CSARGELFF
few,TRBJ1-6,TRBV27,.,TGTGCCAGCAGTTTTGGGGACCCTAATTCACCCCTCCACTTT,CASSFGDPNSPLHF
.,TRBJ2-1,TRBV29-1,.,TGCAGCGTTGACCAACAATATTACAATGAGCAGTTCTTC,CSVDQQYYNEQFF